In this sample, the clone carrying this TCR beta chain turned up once. Its antigen is undetermined. This sample was included in a study of cytomegalovirus exposure and HLA in healthy donors. General study points: In vitro data verified three CMV-associated chains as specific for CMV antigens. Rare TCR sequences dominated, though some public TCRs recurred in many donors.

Germline V lookup: CDR1 SGHAT, CDR2 FQNNGV. V lost 1 base and J lost 1; bases outside the gene matches: 3. There are 15 residues in the CDR3. Primers for the PCR totalled 60 Vbeta and 13 Jbeta. Generated by immunoSEQ multiplex PCR, the TCRdb table keeps only in-frame clones and is missing some. The table has 150,000 to 200,000 clones, approximately 80% seen once; the top ten hold around 1.4%. The V gene is TRBV11-2, the J gene TRBJ1-1, with 7 bases matching TRBD1. Sequenced material: PBMCs. The TCR comes from a girl aged 5 to 17 in good health and CMV-seropositive. This CDR3 is CASSLVRTGNTEAFF. CDR3 in DNA: TGTGCCAGCAGCTTAGTTAGGACAGGGAACACTGAAGCTTTCTTT.